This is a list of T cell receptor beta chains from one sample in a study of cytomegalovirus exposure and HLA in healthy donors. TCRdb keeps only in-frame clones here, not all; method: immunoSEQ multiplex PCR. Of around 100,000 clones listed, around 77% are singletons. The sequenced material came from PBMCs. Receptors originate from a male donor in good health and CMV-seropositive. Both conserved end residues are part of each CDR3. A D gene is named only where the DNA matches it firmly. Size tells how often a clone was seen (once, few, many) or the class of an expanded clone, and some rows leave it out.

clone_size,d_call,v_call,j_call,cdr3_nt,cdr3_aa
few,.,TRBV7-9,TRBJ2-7,TGTGCCAGCAGCTTTCCCAGGGGCCATCAAAGCTACGAGCAGTACTTC,CASSFPRGHQSYEQYF
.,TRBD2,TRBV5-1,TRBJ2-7,TGCGCCAGCAGCGCGAAAGACCGGGGGGGCTCCTACGAGCAGTACTTC,CASSAKDRGGSYEQYF
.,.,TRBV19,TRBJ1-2,TGTGCCAGTAGTGCGACGAGGTATGGCTACACCTTC,CASSATRYGYTF
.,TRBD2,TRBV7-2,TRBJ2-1,TGTGCCAGCTCCCAAACTAGCGGGAGGGCGAATGAGCAGTTCTTC,CASSQTSGRANEQFF
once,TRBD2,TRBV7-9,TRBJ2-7,TGTGCCAGCAGCTTAATAGCGGGAGGGCCCGGGGGCGAGCAGTACTTC,CASSLIAGGPGGEQYF
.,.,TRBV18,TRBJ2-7,TGTGCCAGCTCACCCCAGGGGAGCGGAACCCACTCCTACGAGCAGTACTTC,CASSPQGSGTHSYEQYF
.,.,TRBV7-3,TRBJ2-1,TGTGCCAGCAGCTTGAAAGGGACTGGGGAAAGCTCCTACAATGAGCAGTTCTTC,CASSLKGTGESSYNEQFF
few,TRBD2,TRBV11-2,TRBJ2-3,TGTGCCAGCAGCTTAGAAGCTGGGACTAGCGGGAGGGGGCAGTATTTT,CASSLEAGTSGRGQYF
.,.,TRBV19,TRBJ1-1,TGTGCCAGTAGTTCCTTTGGCGGGATGGGGACTGAAGCTTTCTTT,CASSSFGGMGTEAFF
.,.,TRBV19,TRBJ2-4,TGTGCCAGTAGTATAGGAGGCAGTTTAAACATTCAGTACTTC,CASSIGGSLNIQYF
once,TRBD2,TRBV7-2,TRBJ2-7,TGTGCCAGCAGCCCCACTTTTAGCGGGAGGCCCCTCCACGAGCAGTACTTC,CASSPTFSGRPLHEQYF
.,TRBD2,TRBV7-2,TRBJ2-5,TGTGCCAGCAGCCCCCCCCGGTTAGCGGGAGAGACCCAGTACTTC,CASSPPRLAGETQYF
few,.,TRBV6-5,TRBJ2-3,TGTGCCAGCAGTTCGGACAGTGGGGGCACAGATACGCAGTATTTT,CASSSDSGGTDTQYF
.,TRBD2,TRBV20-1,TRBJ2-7,TGCAGTGCGGGGGGGAGGTACGAGCAGTACTTC,CSAGGRYEQYF
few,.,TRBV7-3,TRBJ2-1,TGTGCCAGCAGCTTAACGTCGTACAATGAGCAGTTCTTC,CASSLTSYNEQFF
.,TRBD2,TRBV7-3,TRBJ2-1,TGTGCCAGCAGCGTCACTAGCGGGAGGGCCTACAATGAGCAGTTCTTC,CASSVTSGRAYNEQFF
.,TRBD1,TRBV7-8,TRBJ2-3,TGTGCCAGCAGCCGTCGGGGACAGGGCACAGATACGCAGTATTTT,CASSRRGQGTDTQYF
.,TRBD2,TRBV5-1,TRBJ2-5,TGCGCCAGCAGCTTGGGGCGGGAGAGGGAGACCCAGTACTTC,CASSLGRERETQYF
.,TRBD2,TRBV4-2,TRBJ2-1,TGTGCCAGCAGCCGCGCAACGAATCTAGCGGGAGGGGAGCAGTTCTTC,CASSRATNLAGGEQFF
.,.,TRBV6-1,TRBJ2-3,TGTGCCAGCAGGGCCTTAATTAATACGCAGTATTTT,CASRALINTQYF
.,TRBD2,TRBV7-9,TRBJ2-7,TGTTCCAGCAGCTTGGCTCCCTCGACTAGCGGGAGGGCCCACGAGCAGTACTTC,CSSSLAPSTSGRAHEQYF
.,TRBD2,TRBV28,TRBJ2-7,TGTGCCAGCAGTCCTAGCGGGAGGATAAACGAGCAGTACTTC,CASSPSGRINEQYF
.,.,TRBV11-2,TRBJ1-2,TGTGCCAGCAGCTTAGATAGGCGGGATGGCTACACCTTC,CASSLDRRDGYTF
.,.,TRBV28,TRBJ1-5,TGTGCCAGCAACCAGGGAGGGAGCGGACAGCCCCAGCATTTT,CASNQGGSGQPQHF
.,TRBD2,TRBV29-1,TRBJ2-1,TGCAGCGTGGGATTAGCGGGGTTCTTCTTC,CSVGLAGFFF
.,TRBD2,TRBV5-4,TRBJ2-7,TGTGCCAGCAGCCCTAGCGGGAGGCCCGACTACGAGCAGTACTTC,CASSPSGRPDYEQYF
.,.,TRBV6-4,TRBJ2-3,TGTGCCAGCAGGAGTGAGGCAGATACGCAGTATTTT,CASRSEADTQYF